This T cell receptor (beta chain) was identified in a study of vaccination and CD4 T cells after COVID-19. Study information: The interval from dose two to post-vaccine sampling had a median of about 72 days, and it ranged from 14 to 241. Study conclusions and caveats: The study found that a median roughly 89% of reactive clones in convalescent patients appeared only post-vaccination.

The assay that was used to sequence DNA from cultured CD4+ T cells was the Oncomine TCR Beta short-read assay. TCRdb independently ran MiXCR on the PCR reads; one entry per CDR3 protein. The sample lists approximately 22,000 distinct CDR3 sequences; 35% to 45% were seen once. Turning to this clonotype: What it binds is unknown.

This CDR3 comprises 14 residues. Germline V gene sequence: CDR1 KGHSH, CDR2 LQKENI. Germline trimming cut 3 bases from V and 3 bases from J; bases unmatched to any gene: 4. The treatment denotes: roughly nine-day PBMC culture with coronavirus spike peptide pools or control peptides (ViraFEST assay). This clonotype originated in a human donor who received a COVID-19 vaccine. This chain uses TRBV18 with TRBJ2-7; 8 bases fit TRBD1. Sequencing used CD4+ T cells from blood, cultured in vitro, obtained before SARS-CoV-2 vaccination. Here the CDR3 DNA reads TGTGCCAGCTCACCGGGACAGGTCAGCTACGAGCAGTACTTC. It specifies CASSPGQVSYEQYF. Full variable domain (rest looked up from reference TRBV18 and TRBJ2-7): NAGVMQNPRHLVRRRGQEARLRCSPMKGHSHVYWYRQLPEEGLKFMVYLQKENIIDESGMPKERFSAEFPKEGPSILRIQQVVRGDSAAYFCASSPGQVSYEQYFGPGTRLTVT.